The 32 T cell receptor beta chains reported below all come from one sample, sequenced in a study of T-cell reconstitution after alpha-beta-depleted transplantation in children. The TCRbeta library incorporated unique molecular identifiers. Via MiXCR, TCRdb re-called the PCR reads, giving one row per CDR3 protein. There are around 500,000 distinct CDR3 sequences in the sample; around an eighth occur only once, and around 5.6% lies in the top ten. The sample consisted of PBMCs from the stem cell graft donor, taken from the stem cell graft. The receptor source for this set is a human donor who donated a stem cell graft to a child with combined immunodeficiency.

This clonotype was recorded many times. The rearrangement links TRBV7-3 to TRBJ2-2, with 9 bases matching TRBD2. CDR1 and CDR2 (germline): SGHTA, FQGTGA. The CDR3 sequence is 14 residues long. J was trimmed by 6 bases and V by 5 bases; bases with no gene match: 4. CDR3 protein: CASSPLAGAGELFF. The CDR3 DNA follows: TGTGCCAGCAGCCCCTTAGCGGGGGCCGGGGAGCTGTTTTTT.

The chain links TRBV7-6 to TRBJ2-3, with TRBD1 identical over 8 bases. The CDR3 is 19 residues long. From germline, CDR1 is SGHVS and CDR2 FNYEAQ. The ends lost 2 bases at V and 7 bases at J; junction bases unmatched: 20. The CDR3 loop is CASSLIVGDGTQGAYTQYF. Here the CDR3 DNA reads TGTGCCAGCAGCTTAATCGTCGGGGACGGGACTCAGGGGGCATATACGCAGTATTTT.

V is TRBV18 and J is TRBJ2-6; weak D call: TRBD2 (6 bases). Between the trimmed V and J ends, which lost 6 bases and 0 bases, there was a span of 15 bases. The length of the CDR3 is 17 residues. Per germline, CDR1 KGHSH and CDR2 LQKENI. The CDR3 DNA reads TGTGCCAGCTCGCTTAGCGGTGGGAGCTCTGGGGCCAACGTCCTGACTTTC. This sequence encodes CASSLSGGSSGANVLTF. Variable domain in full (rest from reference TRBV18 and TRBJ2-6): NAGVMQNPRHLVRRRGQEARLRCSPMKGHSHVYWYRQLPEEGLKFMVYLQKENIIDESGMPKERFSAEFPKEGPSILRIQQVVRGDSAAYFCASSLSGGSSGANVLTFGAGSRLTVL.

This clonotype came up a few times. This chain links TRBV12-5 with TRBJ1-5, with 9 bases identical to TRBD1. The CDR3 is 13 amino acids. Germline trimming cut 5 bases from V and 7 bases from J; bases unmatched to any gene: 3. The germline V gene has CDR1 LGHNT and CDR2 FRNRAP. The CDR3 nucleotides are TGTGCTAGTGGTGGACAGGGGAACCAGCCCCAGCATTTT. Its protein product is CASGGQGNQPQHF.

This clonotype was seen only a few times. The CDR3 region is CASSKGDYTYEQYF. The CDR3 nucleotides read TGCGCCAGCAGCAAGGGGGATTATACCTACGAGCAGTACTTC. This chain uses TRBV5-1 with TRBJ2-7; maybe TRBD1 (6 bases). V gave up 4 bases and J gave up 2 bases, with 13 bases separating them. The germline CDR1 and CDR2 sequences are SGHRS and YFSETQ. The CDR3 sequence is 14 residues long.

The V gene is TRBV7-3, the J gene TRBJ2-1; TRBD2 agrees at 7 bases. V lost 1 base to trimming and J lost 2 bases; unmatched junction nucleotides: 5. Germline V gene lookup returns CDR1 SGHTA and CDR2 FQGTGA. This CDR3 comprises 16 residues. CDR3 sequence: CASSLIAGEPYNEQFF. As DNA, the CDR3 is TGTGCCAGCAGCTTAATCGCGGGAGAACCCTACAATGAGCAGTTCTTC.

V gene TRBV21-1 combines with J gene TRBJ1-5; the table's TRBD1 call for D was not verified on the DNA. TRBV21-1 is flagged as a pseudogene. This CDR3 is built from 19 residues. This CDR3 is CASRCFLGAHKYSNQPQHF. DNA of the CDR3: TGTGCCAGCAGATGTTTTCTCGGGGCACACAAATATAGCAATCAGCCCCAGCATTTT.

The chain carries TRBV25-1 and TRBJ2-5; D gene uncertain. This CDR3 has 16 amino acids. Germline V lookup: CDR1 MGHDK, CDR2 SYGVNS. Trimming took 2 bases from V and 1 from J, leaving 14 bases between them. In DNA, the CDR3 is TGTGCCAGCAGTGAAAGGCACCCGGGCCCCCAAGAGACCCAGTACTTC. Encoded protein: CASSERHPGPQETQYF.

This clonotype turned up a few times. This rearrangement joins TRBV6-1 to TRBJ2-7; a possible D gene is TRBD1 (5 bases). Trimming stripped 6 bases from V and 3 bases from J, with 15 bases between. CDR3 length: 14 residues. Germline CDR1 and CDR2: MNHNS and SASEGT. CDR3 sequence: CASREAGIGYEQYF. DNA for the CDR3: TGTGCCAGCAGAGAGGCAGGGATCGGCTACGAGCAGTACTTC.

As regards this clonotype: Just one base apart from a much larger clone, this may be a read error. V and J are TRBV4-1 and TRBJ1-1, with D perhaps TRBD1 (6 bases). The CDR3 length is 16 residues. Germline V gene sequence: CDR1 MGHRA, CDR2 YSYEKL. Trimming stripped 2 bases from V and 1 base from J, with 14 bases between. The CDR3 nucleotides read TGCGCCAGCAGCCAACGGACAGCGGTAAAGAACACTGAAGCTTTCTTT. Translating gives CASSQRTAVKNTEAFF.

J is TRBJ2-7 and V is TRBV24-1, with D tentatively TRBD1 (5 bases). CDR1 is KGHDR and CDR2 is SFDVKD in the germline V gene. The V end lost 9 bases, the J end lost 2 bases, and 16 bases lay between the germline ends. This CDR3 region has 14 residues. The CDR3 nucleotides read TGTGCCACCCCGGTCCAGGGCCAAACCTACGAGCAGTACTTC. Translation gives CATPVQGQTYEQYF.

This clonotype has a count of ten or more. The chain combines TRBV27 with TRBJ1-1; D remains unclear. The CDR3 has 14 amino acids. Trimming pared 7 bases from V and 1 base from J, leaving 13 bases between. Germline loops: CDR1 MNHEY, CDR2 SMNVEV (reference sequence). CDR3 sequence: CASIQSVGNTEAFF. The DNA for the CDR3 is TGTGCCAGCATCCAAAGCGTGGGGAACACTGAAGCTTTCTTT.

The chain has TRBV7-3 and TRBJ1-1; D perhaps matches TRBD1 (5 bases). Germline V gene sequence: CDR1 SGHTA, CDR2 FQGTGA. The CDR3 is made up of 14 amino acids. V was cut by 1 base and J by 4 bases, with 10 bases left in between. The CDR3 region has the DNA TGTGCCAGCAGCTTAAGGCGGGGGACCACTGAAGCTTTCTTT. It yields the protein CASSLRRGTTEAFF.

This clonotype was observed many times. The gene calls are TRBV12-3 or TRBV12-4 and TRBJ2-1; D gene uncertain. The CDR3 is made up of 13 amino acids. V lost 0 bases, J lost 5 bases, and 5 bases lay in between. This CDR3 is CASSLAWHNEQFF. The CDR3 region has the DNA TGTGCCAGCAGTTTAGCCTGGCACAATGAGCAGTTCTTC.

This clonotype has at least ten counts. This chain uses TRBV5-1 with TRBJ2-4; possibly TRBD2 for D (6 bases). CDR1 and CDR2 (germline): SGHRS, YFSETQ. The CDR3 spans 16 residues. The germline V and J ends were trimmed by 0 bases and 3 bases, with 13 bases remaining between them. The DNA of the CDR3 is TGCGCCAGCAGCTTGGTACCGGGGGATGGCAAAAACATTCAGTACTTC. Encoded protein: CASSLVPGDGKNIQYF.

Comments on this clonotype: A junction boundary mismatches the germline segment, possibly from a read error. The chain employs TRBV23-1 and TRBJ2-2, with D perhaps being TRBD1 or TRBD2 (6 bases each). TRBV23-1 is recorded as an ORF, its role being uncertain. The CDR3 runs to 17 residues. CDR3 nucleotide sequence: TGTGCCAGCAGCCCCCGTCGGGTGGGGGCGGGGACCGGGGAGCTGTTTTTT. The encoded protein is CASSPRRVGAGTGELFF.

Only one count was recorded for this clonotype. The chain combines TRBV18 with TRBJ1-4, with D unresolved. Germline lookup yields CDR1 KGHSH and CDR2 LQKENI. The V end lost 6 bases, the J end lost 0 bases, and 8 bases lay between the germline ends. CDR3 length equals 14 residues. In DNA form, the CDR3 reads TGTGCCAGCTCCCATCCACCAACTAATGAAAAACTGTTTTTT. This encodes CASSHPPTNEKLFF.

This rearrangement joins TRBV7-9 to TRBJ1-1; unclear D gene. The CDR3 spans 14 residues. V was clipped by 2 bases and J by 3 bases, with 10 bases between them. The germline V gene encodes CDR1 SEHNR and CDR2 FQNEAQ (reference sequence). CDR3 region: CASSLISPDTEAFF. DNA of the CDR3: TGTGCCAGCAGCTTAATCAGCCCCGACACTGAAGCTTTCTTT.

Written as DNA, the CDR3 is TGTGCCAGCAGTTTCAAGCGGGAGAGGTTAAGCACAGATACGCAGTATTTT. Its protein product is CASSFKRERLSTDTQYF. This sequence joins TRBV12-3 or TRBV12-4 and TRBJ2-3; 8 nucleotides agree with TRBD2. J gave up 0 bases and V 3 bases, and 8 bases lay outside the gene matches. The CDR3 totals 17 residues.

This clonotype was picked up a small number of times. V is TRBV20-1 and J is TRBJ1-2; D gene unclear. Trimming pared 6 bases from V and 2 bases from J, leaving 10 bases between. The CDR3 has 12 residues. Germline V gene lookup returns CDR1 DFQATT and CDR2 SNEGSKA (reference sequence). CDR3 sequence (DNA): TGCAGTGCCCGACCGAGGAACTATGGCTACACCTTC. It encodes CSARPRNYGYTF.

The chain uses TRBV20-1 and TRBJ2-1, with 10 bases matching TRBD2. Trimming at V came to 1 base and at J to 4 bases, leaving 7 bases not matched to a gene. This CDR3 region has 16 residues. Germline CDR1 is DFQATT and CDR2 is SNEGSKA (reference sequence). The CDR3 loop reads CSARVLAGDFYNEQFF. The CDR3 DNA is TGCAGTGCTAGAGTGCTAGCGGGGGATTTTTACAATGAGCAGTTCTTC.

This clonotype has at least ten counts. The V gene is TRBV27, the J gene TRBJ2-1; D perhaps matches TRBD1 (5 bases). Trimming pared 1 base from V and 0 bases from J, leaving 10 bases between. CDR1 MNHEY and CDR2 SMNVEV come from the germline V gene (reference sequence). The CDR3 contains 16 residues. The CDR3 nucleotides read TGTGCCAGCAGTTTATGGACAAGGGGCTCCTACAATGAGCAGTTCTTC. Translation gives CASSLWTRGSYNEQFF.

The chain couples TRBV6-5 to TRBJ1-3; the D gene is possibly TRBD1 (5 bases). The CDR3 has 15 amino acids. Germline lookup yields CDR1 MNHEY and CDR2 SVGAGI. V dropped 1 base and J dropped 0 bases, with 7 bases sitting between them. The CDR3 region is CASSYLGASGNTIYF. The CDR3 nucleotides are TGTGCCAGCAGTTACTTAGGGGCCTCTGGAAACACCATATATTTT.

The chain couples TRBV20-1 to TRBJ2-2; D is possibly TRBD1 (6 bases). Germline CDR1 DFQATT, CDR2 SNEGSKA (reference sequence). This CDR3 is built from 14 residues. V was shortened by 2 bases and J by 7 bases, with 14 bases between the two germline ends. CDR3 DNA sequence: TGCAGTGCTAGAATTAACCAGGGGAGCGGGGAGCTGTTTTTT. This translates into CSARINQGSGELFF.

This clonotype turned up a few times. The J gene is TRBJ2-2, the V gene TRBV3-1; D is unresolved. Trimming took 4 bases from V and 0 from J, leaving 9 bases between them. This CDR3 region has 15 residues. The V gene's germline CDR1 is LGHDT and CDR2 YNNKEL (reference sequence). The CDR3: CASSRRPANTGELFF. CDR3 nucleotides: TGTGCCAGCAGCCGGCGGCCCGCGAACACCGGGGAGCTGTTTTTT.

The V gene is TRBV3-1, the J gene TRBJ2-7, with a tentative D call TRBD2 (6 bases). This CDR3 has 13 amino acids. Germline assignment: CDR1 LGHDT and CDR2 YNNKEL (reference sequence). V lost 4 bases and J 3 bases, leaving 10 bases between the germline ends. The chain's CDR3 is CASSPRLVYEQYF. CDR3 in DNA: TGTGCCAGCAGCCCTCGACTAGTCTACGAGCAGTACTTC.

This clonotype was counted at least ten times. The V and J genes are TRBV27 and TRBJ2-1; D possibly corresponds to TRBD1 (5 bases). CDR1 and CDR2 (germline): MNHEY, SMNVEV (reference sequence). The CDR3 length is 13 residues. Trimming took 11 bases from V and 5 from J, leaving 16 bases between them. CDR3 amino acids: CAPPAAGNNEQFF. The CDR3 bases are TGTGCCCCCCCCGCCGCAGGGAACAATGAGCAGTTCTTC.

This clonotype was seen many times. The chain couples TRBV10-3 to TRBJ2-7; D unresolved. Looked up from germline, CDR1 is ENHRY and CDR2 is SYGVKD. CDR3 size: 14 residues. Trimming shortened V by 10 bases and J by 4 bases, and 20 bases separated the two germline ends. The chain's CDR3 is CASTPGRSNYEQYF. DNA for the CDR3: TGTGCCAGCACCCCAGGCAGGAGCAATTACGAGCAGTACTTC.

In its sample, this clonotype was seen a few times. V gene TRBV19 combines with J gene TRBJ2-2, with 7 nucleotides matching TRBD2. Germline V CDR1 and CDR2: LNHDA, SQIVND (reference sequence). V dropped 4 bases and J dropped 1; count of bases not matched to a gene: 3. The CDR3 covers 15 residues. Written as DNA, the CDR3 is TGTGCCAGTAGTACGACTAGCTGGAACACCGGGGAGCTGTTTTTT. Amino acid sequence: CASSTTSWNTGELFF.

The rearrangement joins TRBV7-6 to TRBJ2-5; maybe TRBD2 (5 bases). From germline, CDR1 is SGHVS and CDR2 FNYEAQ. The CDR3 sequence is 15 residues long. V lost 2 bases to trimming and J lost 2 bases, with 12 bases between them. The DNA of the CDR3 is TGTGCCAGCAGCTTACATGAGGGTGTGCAAGAGACCCAGTACTTC. Its protein product is CASSLHEGVQETQYF.

Turning to this clonotype: The conserved phenylalanine or tryptophan normally closing the CDR3 is absent here, so this likely arose from a read error. The V call is TRBV6-1, the J call TRBJ1-1; D gene uncertain. The V gene's germline CDR1 is MNHNS and CDR2 SASEGT. The CDR3 sequence is 15 residues long. Trimming removed 7 bases at V and 2 bases at J, with 17 bases between. Here the CDR3 reads CASTYLLLNNTEAFV. As DNA, the CDR3 is TGTGCCAGCACCTACCTCCTACTGAATAACACTGAAGCTTTCGTT.

The sample holds many counts of this clonotype. The chain combines TRBV6-6 with TRBJ2-1, with D maybe TRBD2 (7 bases). The germline V and J ends were trimmed by 11 bases and 6 bases, with 11 bases remaining between them. Germline V gives CDR1 MNHNY, CDR2 SVGAGI (reference sequence). The CDR3 covers 11 residues. CDR3 bases: TGTGCCGGGGGGGCTGGCAATGAGCAGTTCTTC. This encodes CAGGAGNEQFF.